Following are 5 T cell receptor beta chains from one sample sequenced in a study of OX40 agonist ivuxolimab in advanced cancers. Library method: the immunoSEQ multiplex PCR assay. In its TCRdb copy, this immuneACCESS table keeps in-frame sequences only and misses some clones. Where compared with another copy, unresolved V genes explain less than half of these, and the others have no known cause. A total of more than 50,000 clones appear in this sample, 87% of them only once. The top ten clonotypes cover about 1.8% of the sample. Material: CD4+ or CD8+ T cells sorted from blood, obtained in a trial of the OX40 agonist ivuxolimab. Receptor source: an adult with an advanced solid tumor such as melanoma, head and neck, liver or kidney cancer.

The table lists this clone with a few counts. V gene TRBV7-2 combines with J gene TRBJ2-7, with unresolved D. CDR3 length equals 14 residues. In germline, CDR1 is SGHTA, CDR2 FQGNSA. Trimming pared 4 bases from V and 2 bases from J, leaving 12 bases between. CDR3 coding DNA: TGTGCCAGCAGCTCCTTCAAAGGACCCTACGAGCAGTACTTC. This encodes CASSSFKGPYEQYF. The whole variable domain, remainder taken from reference TRBV7-2 and TRBJ2-7, is GAGVSQSPSNKVTEKGKDVELRCDPISGHTALYWYRQSLGQGLEFLIYFQGNSAPDKSGLPSDRFSAERTGGSVSTLTIQRTQQEDSAVYLCASSSFKGPYEQYFGPGTRLTVT.

The V call is TRBV5-1, the J call TRBJ1-4; TRBD1 agrees at 9 bases. Losses at the gene ends were 3 bases for V and 5 bases for J; bases not matched to a gene: 5. The CDR3 has 15 amino acids. Germline V gene data show CDR1 as SGHRS and CDR2 as YFSETQ. The CDR3 here is CASSWGTGLNEKLFF. CDR3 sequence (DNA): TGCGCCAGCAGCTGGGGGACAGGGCTGAATGAAAAACTGTTTTTT.

The V gene is TRBV28, the J gene TRBJ2-1; D is possibly TRBD1 (6 bases). Germline V gives CDR1 MDHEN, CDR2 SYDVKM. The CDR3 sequence is 18 residues long. V was clipped by 3 bases and J by 4 bases, with 22 bases between them. The CDR3 region has the DNA TGTGCCAGCAGTTTTCTTGCCCGGAATCAGGGGCCTTACAATGAGCAGTTCTTC. This translates into CASSFLARNQGPYNEQFF.

The V and J genes are TRBV28 and TRBJ1-1; D remains ambiguous. The CDR3 has 11 residues. Trimming pared 7 bases from V and 2 bases from J, leaving 5 bases between. Germline V gene data show CDR1 as MDHEN and CDR2 as SYDVKM. The CDR3 is CASNFNTEAFF. DNA for the CDR3: TGTGCCAGCAACTTTAACACTGAAGCTTTCTTT.

The rearrangement uses TRBV19 and TRBJ2-3; 7 bases map to TRBD1. CDR1 and CDR2 from the germline V gene are LNHDA and SQIVND (reference sequence). The CDR3 covers 14 residues. After removal of 5 bases from V and 2 bases from J, the junction contained 4 bases not matched to a gene. The CDR3 loop reads CASSATGVTDTQYF. The CDR3, as DNA: TGTGCCAGTAGTGCAACAGGGGTCACAGATACGCAGTATTTT. Full variable domain (rest looked up from reference TRBV19 and TRBJ2-3): DGGITQSPKYLFRKEGQNVTLSCEQNLNHDAMYWYRQDPGQGLRLIYYSQIVNDFQKGDIAEGYSVSREKKESFPLTVTSAQKNPTAFYLCASSATGVTDTQYFGPGTRLTVL.